This T cell receptor (beta chain) was observed in a study of blood T cell repertoires in COVID-19 (dated by TCRdb to about 2020). Regarding the research as a whole: The collaborator samples originated in the United States, Italy and Spain and spanned the acute and convalescent phases of COVID-19. The prospective study material was composed of cDNA or gDNA derived from T cells, B-cell-depleted T cells, or PBMCs. The dataset comprised deeply sampled blood TCRbeta repertoires from subjects exposed to, actively infected with, or recovered from COVID-19. The repertoires were made available in a free public database intended to serve as a resource for research on the immune response to SARS-CoV-2. Samples were obtained from the ongoing ImmuneRACE study (first 160 participants) and from about 1,300 subjects provided by 6 global collaborators. Sample metadata almost always included a de-identified subject ID, COVID-19 status, age in years and sex. HLA class I and class II types, where available, came from metadata supplied by the sample provider rather than from assay-based typing. Overall results and qualifications from the work: How much clinical and demographic metadata was included differed by source and by participant, and the metadata was provided uncurated.

From the germline V gene, CDR1 is MDHEN and CDR2 is SYDVKM. The CDR3 sequence holds 14 residues, the cysteine and phenylalanine included. Of the read, only the CDR3 DNA is kept; its 42 bases are in frame from base 1. Between the V and J ends, shortened by 8 bases and 5 bases respectively, the junction contains 17 bases. Whole blood was collected in K2EDTA tubes by collaborating institutions according to the institutions' own protocols. For TCRbeta analysis, collaborators shipped samples as frozen whole blood, isolated PBMCs, or DNA extracted from either of those sample types. TCRbeta CDR3 regions were amplified from genomic DNA using the immunoSEQ Assay, a bias-controlled multiplex PCR. The source study handled its data this way. Within the assay, amplification of reference gene primers was used to estimate how many nucleated cells each sample contained. To quantify the absolute abundance of each unique TCRbeta CDR3 rearrangement, sequence reads were collapsed and filtered. For each sample, productive Simpson clonality was calculated by taking the square root of Simpson's diversity index across productive rearrangements. In its TCRdb copy, this immuneACCESS table keeps in-frame sequences only and misses some clones. Where compared with another copy, unresolved V genes explain less than half of these, and the others have no known cause. V, J and clone size are those of that table, while D and trimming were read from the DNA. In this sample the table shows roughly 110,000 clones, around 82% of which occur a single time. The top ten hold more than 4% of the sample.

In regard to this clone: There is no known antigen for this receptor. Per-base quality was not reported, and no clone a single base away is much larger than it.

The sample consisted of peripheral blood. In this chain, TRBV28 is recombined with TRBJ2-3; no D segment can be confidently identified. This receptor was taken from a human donor in a cohort sampled during active COVID-19. This receptor carries the CDR3 CASGSGPGLDTQYF. The DNA sequence is as follows: TGTGCCAGCGGTTCGGGTCCCGGATTAGATACGCAGTATTTT.